The clone carrying this TCR beta chain was counted once. Its antigen remains unknown. V was clipped by 4 bases and J by 6 bases, with 14 bases between them. The CDR3 contains 13 residues. The germline CDR1 and CDR2 sequences are SGHNT and YYREEE (reference sequence). The data are from a study of T cell responses to AZD1222 COVID-19 vaccine. Profiling relied on immunoSEQ multiplex PCR, and the TCRdb table lists in-frame clones only, not all of them. The repertoire includes more than 80,000 clones, around 90% of them detected once, and roughly 3.1% sits in the top ten. Overall study results and limits: The number of AZD1222 recipients seropositive at baseline was only five or six.

The V gene is TRBV5-4, the J gene TRBJ2-7; D is possibly TRBD1 (6 bases). The sample was peripheral blood, taken 28 days after the second AZD1222 dose. The origin of this receptor is an adult who received the AZD1222 COVID-19 vaccine. CDR3 DNA: TGTGCCAGCAGCAGGGACACCCCTGGCGAGCAGTACTTC. Amino acid sequence: CASSRDTPGEQYF.